The 15 T cell receptor beta chains presented below share a single source sample, sequenced in a study of blood T cell repertoires in COVID-19. The table came from immunoSEQ multiplex PCR; TCRdb's copy has only in-frame clones and leaves some out. The repertoire holds a few hundred thousand clones, with over 75% as singletons. The sample taken for sequencing was PBMCs or T cells enriched from blood (not recorded which). All receptors come from a woman in her thirties or forties with acute COVID-19.

The chain combines TRBV5-1 with TRBJ2-3; 14 bases line up with TRBD2. Looked up from germline, CDR1 is SGHRS and CDR2 is YFSETQ. The CDR3 has 19 residues. J was trimmed by 0 bases and V by 3 bases; bases with no gene match: 9. CDR3 loop: CASSSGLAGGQTSTDTQYF. CDR3 nucleotide sequence: TGCGCCAGCAGCTCCGGACTAGCGGGAGGACAAACTAGCACAGATACGCAGTATTTT.

A few counts support this clone. The sample carries other DNA sequences with the same CDR3. CDR3 residues: CASSLDRDTEAFF. The DNA of the CDR3 is TGTGCCAGCAGCTTAGACAGGGACACTGAAGCTTTCTTT. V gene TRBV11-2 combines with J gene TRBJ1-1, with D perhaps matching TRBD1 (5 bases). Looked up from germline, CDR1 is SGHAT and CDR2 is FQNNGV. The CDR3 consists of 13 residues. The germline V and J ends were trimmed by 0 bases and 3 bases, with 5 bases remaining between them.

The chain recombines TRBV11-2 with TRBJ2-1, with D perhaps matching TRBD2 (6 bases). The length of the CDR3 is 17 residues. Germline-derived CDR1 and CDR2 are SGHAT and FQNNGV. Trimming stripped 4 bases from V and 0 bases from J, with 16 bases between. The CDR3 loop reads CASSSGRGMGSYNEQFF. The DNA of the CDR3 is TGTGCCAGCAGCTCAGGACGGGGGATGGGCTCCTACAATGAGCAGTTCTTC.

In nucleotides, the CDR3 is TGTGCCAGCAGCTTGGGACAGGGACGAACTGAAGCTTTCTTT. Translation: CASSLGQGRTEAFF. The chain joins TRBV5-4 to TRBJ1-1; the match to TRBD1 covers 7 bases. V dropped 0 bases and J dropped 5; count of bases not matched to a gene: 4. CDR1 is SGHNT and CDR2 is YYREEE in the germline V gene (reference sequence). CDR3 length: 14 residues. The full variable domain, rest sourced from reference TRBV5-4 and TRBJ1-1, is ETGVTQSPTHLIKTRGQQVTLRCSSQSGHNTVSWYQQALGQGPQFIFQYYREEENGRGNFPPRFSGLQFPNYSSELNVNALELDDSALYLCASSLGQGRTEAFFGQGTRLTVV.

The gene calls are TRBV3-1 (or the pseudogene TRBV3-2) and TRBJ1-3, with unresolved D. V lost 1 base and J 0 bases, leaving 7 bases between the germline ends. Germline-derived CDR1 and CDR2 are LGHDT and YNNKEL (reference sequence). This CDR3 comprises 15 residues. DNA of the CDR3: TGTGCCAGCAGCCAAGGCGCAGGCTCTGGAAACACCATATATTTT. Residues: CASSQGAGSGNTIYF.

This sequence joins TRBV11-3 and TRBJ1-1; D ambiguous. Trimming pared 3 bases from V and 1 base from J, leaving 3 bases between. Germline loops: CDR1 SGHNT, CDR2 YENEEA. This CDR3 is built from 12 residues. The CDR3 bases are TGTGCCAGCAGCTTTCGGAACACTGAAGCTTTCTTT. This codes for CASSFRNTEAFF. Together with reference TRBV11-3 and TRBJ1-1, the CDR3 gives the full variable domain: EAGVVQSPRYKIIEKKQPVAFWCNPISGHNTLYWYLQNLGQGPELLIRYENEEAVDDSQLPKDRFSAERLKGVDSTLKIQPAELGDSAVYLCASSFRNTEAFFGQGTRLTVV.

This clone appeared once. The chain couples TRBV5-6 to TRBJ2-7; maybe TRBD2 (6 bases). CDR3 size: 13 residues. The germline V gene encodes CDR1 SGHDT and CDR2 YYEEEE. The germline V and J ends were trimmed by 4 bases and 3 bases, with 11 bases remaining between them. CDR3 amino acids: CASSRGTFYEQYF. The CDR3 DNA is TGTGCCAGCAGCCGGGGGACTTTCTACGAGCAGTACTTC.

The chain couples TRBV27 to TRBJ1-1; perhaps TRBD1 as D (5 bases). Germline lookup yields CDR1 MNHEY and CDR2 SMNVEV (reference sequence). The CDR3 is 15 residues long. The V gene lost 6 bases and the J gene lost 0 bases, with 14 bases spanning the gap. The CDR3 loop is CASRALGGLNTEAFF. DNA for the CDR3: TGTGCCAGCAGGGCGTTGGGGGGGTTGAACACTGAAGCTTTCTTT.

The chain uses TRBV5-6 and TRBJ2-7; 12 bases are shared with TRBD2. V lost 4 bases to trimming and J lost 0 bases; unmatched junction nucleotides: 11. The CDR3 totals 18 residues. Germline V gives CDR1 SGHDT, CDR2 YYEEEE. CDR3 coding DNA: TGTGCCAGCAGCGGACACGGACTAGCGGGGCGTCACTCCTACGAGCAGTACTTC. Its protein is CASSGHGLAGRHSYEQYF.

The chain has TRBV30 and TRBJ1-1; D unresolved. Deletions cut 5 bases from V and 0 bases from J, with 16 bases between. Looked up from germline, CDR1 is GTSNPN and CDR2 is SVGIG (reference sequence). This CDR3 contains 15 residues. The CDR3 sequence is CAWSRSVRLNTEAFF. CDR3 bases: TGTGCCTGGTCTCGGAGTGTCCGCTTGAACACTGAAGCTTTCTTT. Full variable domain (outside the CDR3, taken from reference TRBV30 and TRBJ1-1): SQTIHQWPATLVQPVGSPLSLECTVEGTSNPNLYWYRQAAGRGLQLLFYSVGIGQISSEVPQNLSASRPQDRQFILSSKKLLLSDSGFYLCAWSRSVRLNTEAFFGQGTRLTVV.

CDR3 nucleotides: TGTGCCAGCAGTCCCCAATCGGGGGAAGGCAATCAGCCCCAGCATTTT. It specifies CASSPQSGEGNQPQHF. The genes are TRBV27 and TRBJ1-5; D may be TRBD1 (5 bases). V was pared by 5 bases and J by 2 bases, with 16 bases between. This CDR3 has 16 amino acids. Per the germline V gene, CDR1 is MNHEY and CDR2 is SMNVEV (reference sequence).

The chain links TRBV9 to TRBJ1-1; weak D call: TRBD1 (5 bases). Germline V lookup: CDR1 SGDLS, CDR2 YYNGEE. The CDR3 is 14 amino acids. V was pared by 3 bases and J by 4 bases, with 13 bases between. CDR3 nucleotides: TGTGCCAGCAGCGCCGGGGGAGCGGGCACTGAAGCTTTCTTT. It codes for CASSAGGAGTEAFF. The variable domain in full, completed from reference TRBV9 and TRBJ1-1, reads DSGVTQTPKHLITATGQRVTLRCSPRSGDLSVYWYQQSLDQGLQFLIQYYNGEERAKGNILERFSAQQFPDLHSELNLSSLELGDSALYFCASSAGGAGTEAFFGQGTRLTVV.

This chain uses TRBV14 with TRBJ2-2; a possible D gene is TRBD1 (6 bases). V dropped 0 bases and J dropped 5 bases, with 10 bases sitting between them. Per the germline V gene, CDR1 is SGHDN and CDR2 is FVKESK. The CDR3 has 15 amino acids. The chain's CDR3 is CASSQDRGWTGELFF. For the CDR3, the DNA is TGTGCCAGCAGCCAAGACAGGGGTTGGACCGGGGAGCTGTTTTTT.

This clone was picked up many times. This chain uses TRBV30 with TRBJ1-4; D is undetermined. The germline V gene has CDR1 GTSNPN and CDR2 SVGIG (reference sequence). The length of the CDR3 is 15 residues. V was clipped by 5 bases and J by 0 bases, with 13 bases between them. The CDR3 loop reads CAWAGSDATNEKLFF. CDR3 DNA: TGTGCCTGGGCGGGGTCCGACGCAACTAATGAAAAACTGTTTTTT. Full variable domain (rest looked up from reference TRBV30 and TRBJ1-4): SQTIHQWPATLVQPVGSPLSLECTVEGTSNPNLYWYRQAAGRGLQLLFYSVGIGQISSEVPQNLSASRPQDRQFILSSKKLLLSDSGFYLCAWAGSDATNEKLFFGSGTQLSVL.

The V and J genes are TRBV19 and TRBJ1-1, with D perhaps matching TRBD1 (6 bases). Germline CDR1 is LNHDA and CDR2 is SQIVND (reference sequence). The V gene lost 5 bases and the J gene lost 1 base, with 14 bases spanning the gap. The length of the CDR3 is 15 residues. CDR3 sequence: CASSSRGATNTEAFF. For the CDR3, the DNA is TGTGCCAGTAGTTCTCGGGGGGCTACGAACACTGAAGCTTTCTTT.